The sequence of this T cell receptor (beta chain) was determined in a study of CXCR3-negative and CXCR3-positive naive CD8 T cells. The overall study: Some 150 million TRB reads in total, about 1.5 +/- 0.3 million per library. General study results and limits: Memory CD8+ cells showed much lower diversity, while both naive subsets displayed comparably high diversity.

UMI-labeled 5' RACE yielded the TRB cDNA libraries. No DNA is given; TCRdb re-called the 5' RACE reads and lists each CDR3 protein once. The sample table sets out around 50,000 distinct CDR3 sequences. As concerns this clonotype: Its antigen is not identified.

The CDR3 extends over 14 amino acids. Germline lookup yields CDR1 LNHDA and CDR2 SQIVND (reference sequence). Naive CD8+ T cells showed a CD45RO-CCR7+CD27+CD95- phenotype. The receptor comes from a human donor in good health. Some clones in this sample may be carry-over from other donors' samples. The rearrangement uses TRBV19 and TRBJ2-7; TCRdb proposes TRBD2, but this gene call is untestable without DNA. Sequenced sample: naive CXCR3- CD8+ T cells from blood. Subset defined: CD45RO-CCR7+CD27+CD95- naive CD8+ T cells lacking CXCR3 (TNR3-). This chain's CDR3 is CASSWGDPPYEQYF.